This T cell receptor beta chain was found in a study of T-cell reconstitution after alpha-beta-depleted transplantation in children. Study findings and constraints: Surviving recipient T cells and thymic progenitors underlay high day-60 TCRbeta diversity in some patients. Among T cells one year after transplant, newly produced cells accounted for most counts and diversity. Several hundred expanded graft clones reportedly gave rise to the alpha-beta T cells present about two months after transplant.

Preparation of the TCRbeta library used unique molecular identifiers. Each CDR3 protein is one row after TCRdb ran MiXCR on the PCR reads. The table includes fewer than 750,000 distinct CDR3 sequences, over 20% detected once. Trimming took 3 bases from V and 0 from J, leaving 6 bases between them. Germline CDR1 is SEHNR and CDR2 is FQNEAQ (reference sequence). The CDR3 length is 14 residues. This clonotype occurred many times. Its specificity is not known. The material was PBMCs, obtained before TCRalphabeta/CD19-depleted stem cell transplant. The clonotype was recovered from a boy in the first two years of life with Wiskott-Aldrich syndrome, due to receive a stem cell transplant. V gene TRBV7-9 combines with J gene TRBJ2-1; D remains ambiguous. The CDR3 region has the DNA TGTGCCAGCAGCTTTCTGCTCTCCTACAATGAGCAGTTCTTC. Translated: CASSFLLSYNEQFF.